This T cell receptor (beta chain) was captured in a study of response to subunit inactivated influenza vaccine. Study-level findings and limits: The authors proposed limited new T cell recruitment per seasonal influenza vaccination.

In regard to this clonotype: No antigen is known for it.

TCRdb used MiXCR to reprocess the RT-PCR reads, holding one entry per CDR3 protein. Seen here are roughly 500,000 distinct CDR3 sequences, around 25% observed once, and the top ten hold 1.5% to 2%. This TCR was sampled from a man aged 45 to 65 who received an inactivated influenza vaccine. This specimen was CD4+ T cells sorted from PBMCs, taken 5 days after vaccination.

The CDR3 loop reads CASSFSGVNTGELFF. In DNA form, the CDR3 reads TGTGCCAGCAGCTTCAGCGGGGTGAACACCGGGGAGCTGTTTTTT. The chain recombines TRBV7-9 with TRBJ2-2, with TRBD2 identical over 7 bases. The CDR3 covers 15 residues. Trimming removed 3 bases from V and 1 base from J; junction bases left unmatched: 2. The V gene's germline CDR1 is SEHNR and CDR2 FQNEAQ (reference sequence).